Shown below are 8 T cell receptor beta chains from a single sample sequenced in a study of T cells in narcolepsy. Clones were read by immunoSEQ multiplex PCR, and TCRdb kept only the in-frame ones, dropping some. The data show tens of thousands of clones, with roughly 87% seen just once and over 1.5% held by the top ten. The sample consisted of memory (CD45RA-) CD4+ T cells from blood. Receptors originate from a human donor in good health.

J is TRBJ1-1 and V is TRBV30; D ambiguous. The germline V and J ends were trimmed by 2 bases and 8 bases, with 9 bases remaining between them. CDR1 is GTSNPN and CDR2 is SVGIG in the germline V gene (reference sequence). This CDR3 is 11 amino acids long. As DNA, the CDR3 is TGTGCCTGGAGTCTCCTCACCGAAGCTTTCTTT. Encoded protein: CAWSLLTEAFF. Drawing the rest from reference TRBV30 and TRBJ1-1, the complete variable domain is SQTIHQWPATLVQPVGSPLSLECTVEGTSNPNLYWYRQAAGRGLQLLFYSVGIGQISSEVPQNLSASRPQDRQFILSSKKLLLSDSGFYLCAWSLLTEAFFGQGTRLTVV.

The chain recombines TRBV9 with TRBJ2-7, with D tentatively TRBD2 (6 bases). Germline V CDR1 and CDR2: SGDLS, YYNGEE. Trimming removed 1 base at V and 6 bases at J, with 11 bases between. This CDR3 has 13 amino acids. CDR3 DNA sequence: TGTGCCAGCAGCGTATCAGGAGCGGGCGAGCAGTACTTC. Translation gives CASSVSGAGEQYF.

The chain has TRBV7-8 and TRBJ1-5, with TRBD1 as a possible D gene (6 bases). From germline, CDR1 is SGHVS and CDR2 FQNEAQ. The CDR3 extends over 14 amino acids. Between the trimmed V and J ends, which lost 5 bases and 4 bases, there was a span of 12 bases. CDR3 residues: CASSTRTANQPQHF. The CDR3 bases are TGTGCCAGCAGCACCAGGACAGCGAATCAGCCCCAGCATTTT.

V and J are TRBV4-3 and TRBJ1-1, with a possible D match to TRBD1 (5 bases). CDR1 LGHNA and CDR2 YSLEER come from the germline V gene. V lost 1 base and J 6 bases, leaving 12 bases between the germline ends. CDR3 length: 14 amino acids. In DNA form, the CDR3 reads TGCGCCAGCAGCCAAGGGGGGTCCGGCGCTGAAGCTTTCTTT. Translated, it gives CASSQGGSGAEAFF.

The CDR3 loop is CASSSTTGTYNEQFF. CDR3 sequence (DNA): TGTGCCAGCAGCTCAACGACAGGAACCTACAATGAGCAGTTCTTC. The rearrangement links TRBV9 to TRBJ2-1; the D gene is possibly TRBD1 (6 bases). CDR1 and CDR2 (germline): SGDLS, YYNGEE. V was shortened by 4 bases and J by 2 bases, with 13 bases between the two germline ends. The CDR3 runs 15 residues. Together with reference TRBV9 and TRBJ2-1, the CDR3 gives the full variable domain: DSGVTQTPKHLITATGQRVTLRCSPRSGDLSVYWYQQSLDQGLQFLIQYYNGEERAKGNILERFSAQQFPDLHSELNLSSLELGDSALYFCASSSTTGTYNEQFFGPGTRLTVL.

The genes are TRBV2 and TRBJ2-3; the D gene is possibly TRBD1 (5 bases). The germline V gene encodes CDR1 SNHLY and CDR2 FYNNEI. The germline V and J ends were trimmed by 3 bases and 0 bases, with 7 bases remaining between them. This CDR3 spans 14 amino acids. The chain's CDR3 is CASSDRTSTDTQYF. For the CDR3, the DNA is TGTGCCAGCAGTGATAGGACAAGCACAGATACGCAGTATTTT.

The chain couples TRBV5-6 to TRBJ1-1; unclear D gene. Trimming shortened V by 2 bases and J by 0 bases, and 11 bases separated the two germline ends. Germline V gene sequence: CDR1 SGHDT, CDR2 YYEEEE. The length of the CDR3 is 15 residues. CDR3: CASSFGSRMNTEAFF. CDR3 nucleotides: TGTGCCAGCAGCTTTGGCAGCCGGATGAACACTGAAGCTTTCTTT.

The CDR3 region has the DNA TGCAGCGTTACTCCGGGACAGGGTTTCGGTGGCTACACCTTC. Protein: CSVTPGQGFGGYTF. The chain joins TRBV29-1 to TRBJ1-2; 9 positions match TRBD1. Germline CDR1 SQVTM, CDR2 ANQGSEA. With V trimmed by 5 bases and J by 7 bases, 11 bases remained unmatched. The CDR3 is 14 amino acids.